This TCR beta chain was identified in a study of blood T cells in healthy people across ages. Notes on the study in general: Investigators viewed diversity estimates from one million T cells as underestimates, the study reported.

This clonotype occurred a few times. The antigen remains undetermined. Those donating, healthy Caucasian individuals from Russia, were aged roughly 6 to 95. Sample-barcoded 5' priming and a J-beta primer mix drove a second PCR of roughly 6 to 12 cycles. Unique molecular identifiers of 12 random nucleotides labeled each cDNA. CDR3-containing paired-end reads numbering at least 2.5 million came from each sample. TCRdb itself ran the 5' RACE reads through MiXCR, one entry per CDR3 protein. The sample contains around 1.7 million distinct CDR3 sequences, 28% of which appear only once. The CDR3 extends over 15 amino acids. Germline values: CDR1 DFQATT, CDR2 SNEGSKA (reference sequence). V was cut by 0 bases and J by 10 bases, with 16 bases left in between.

Specimen: blood. V and J are TRBV20-1 and TRBJ1-6; TRBD1 is a possible D gene (6 bases). The TCR originated in a woman under 40 in good health. The CDR3 DNA follows: TGCAGTGCTAGAGATCTAAACAGGGTTTTGTCACCCCTCCACTTT. This gives the protein CSARDLNRVLSPLHF.